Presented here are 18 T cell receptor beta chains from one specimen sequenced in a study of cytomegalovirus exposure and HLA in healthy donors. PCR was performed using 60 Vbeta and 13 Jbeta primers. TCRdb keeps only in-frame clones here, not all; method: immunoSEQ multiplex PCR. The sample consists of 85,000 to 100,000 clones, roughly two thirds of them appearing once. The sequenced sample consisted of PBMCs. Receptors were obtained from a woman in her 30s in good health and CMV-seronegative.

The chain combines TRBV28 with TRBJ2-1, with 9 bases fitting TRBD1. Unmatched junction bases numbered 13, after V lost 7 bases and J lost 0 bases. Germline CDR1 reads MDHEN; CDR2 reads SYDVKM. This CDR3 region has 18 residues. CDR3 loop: CASNSRTGARSSYNEQFF. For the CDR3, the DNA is TGTGCCAGCAATTCCAGGACAGGGGCTAGGAGCTCCTACAATGAGCAGTTCTTC.

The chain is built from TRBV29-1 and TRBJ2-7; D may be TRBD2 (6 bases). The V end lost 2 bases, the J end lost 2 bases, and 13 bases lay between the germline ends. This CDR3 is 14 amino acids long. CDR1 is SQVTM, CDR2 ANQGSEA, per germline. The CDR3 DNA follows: TGCAGCGTTGAACTCGCTAGCGAAACCTACGAGCAGTACTTC. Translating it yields CSVELASETYEQYF.

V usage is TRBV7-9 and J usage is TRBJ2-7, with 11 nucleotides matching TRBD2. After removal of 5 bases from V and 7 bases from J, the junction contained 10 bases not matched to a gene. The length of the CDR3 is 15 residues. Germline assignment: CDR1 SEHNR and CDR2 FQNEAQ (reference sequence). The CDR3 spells CASSTWTSGSWEQYF. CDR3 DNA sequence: TGTGCCAGCAGCACCTGGACTAGCGGGTCCTGGGAGCAGTACTTC.

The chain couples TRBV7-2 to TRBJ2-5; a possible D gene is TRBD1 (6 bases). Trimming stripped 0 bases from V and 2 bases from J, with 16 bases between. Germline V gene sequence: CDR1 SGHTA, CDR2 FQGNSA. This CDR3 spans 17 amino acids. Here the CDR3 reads CASSLAAQGPQQETQYF. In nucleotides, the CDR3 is TGTGCCAGCAGCTTAGCAGCGCAGGGGCCTCAGCAAGAGACCCAGTACTTC.

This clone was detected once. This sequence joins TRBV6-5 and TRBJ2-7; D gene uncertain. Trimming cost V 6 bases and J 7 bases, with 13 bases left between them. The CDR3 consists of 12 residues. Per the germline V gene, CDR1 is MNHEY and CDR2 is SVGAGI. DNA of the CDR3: TGTGCCAGCAGAGACTCGGCCAAGGAGCAGTACTTC. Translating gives CASRDSAKEQYF.

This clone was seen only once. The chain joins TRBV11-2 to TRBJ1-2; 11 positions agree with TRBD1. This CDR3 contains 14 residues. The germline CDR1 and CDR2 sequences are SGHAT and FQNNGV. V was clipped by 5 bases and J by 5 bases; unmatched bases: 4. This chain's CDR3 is CASSTGTGGYGYTF. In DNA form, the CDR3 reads TGTGCCAGCAGCACCGGGACAGGGGGGTATGGCTACACCTTC.

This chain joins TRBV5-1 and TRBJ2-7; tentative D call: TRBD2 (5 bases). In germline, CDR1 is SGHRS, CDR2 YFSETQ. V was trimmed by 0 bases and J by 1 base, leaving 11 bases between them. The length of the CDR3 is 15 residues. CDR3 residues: CASSLGLSTSYEQYF. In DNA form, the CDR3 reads TGCGCCAGCAGCTTGGGACTATCGACTTCCTACGAGCAGTACTTC.

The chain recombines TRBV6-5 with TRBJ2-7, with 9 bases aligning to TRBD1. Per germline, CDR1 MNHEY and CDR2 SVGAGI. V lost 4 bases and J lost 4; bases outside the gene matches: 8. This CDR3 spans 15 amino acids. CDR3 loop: CASSFAGTGIYEQYF. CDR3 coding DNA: TGTGCCAGCAGTTTCGCCGGGACAGGGATATACGAGCAGTACTTC.

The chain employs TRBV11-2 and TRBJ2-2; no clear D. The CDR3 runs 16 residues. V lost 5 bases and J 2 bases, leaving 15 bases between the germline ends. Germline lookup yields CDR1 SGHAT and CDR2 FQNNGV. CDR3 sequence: CASSPPATPNTGELFF. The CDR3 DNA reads TGTGCCAGCAGCCCGCCCGCAACTCCAAACACCGGGGAGCTGTTTTTT. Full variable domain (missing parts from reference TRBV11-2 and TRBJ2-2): EAGVAQSPRYKIIEKRQSVAFWCNPISGHATLYWYQQILGQGPKLLIQFQNNGVVDDSQLPKDRFSAERLKGVDSTLKIQPAKLEDSAVYLCASSPPATPNTGELFFGEGSRLTVL.

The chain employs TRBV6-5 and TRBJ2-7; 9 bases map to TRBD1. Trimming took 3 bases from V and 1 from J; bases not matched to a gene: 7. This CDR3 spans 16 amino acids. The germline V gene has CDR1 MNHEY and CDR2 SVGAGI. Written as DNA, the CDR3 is TGTGCCAGCAGTTATTCCCGACAGGGGGGGTCCTACGAGCAGTACTTC. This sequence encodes CASSYSRQGGSYEQYF.

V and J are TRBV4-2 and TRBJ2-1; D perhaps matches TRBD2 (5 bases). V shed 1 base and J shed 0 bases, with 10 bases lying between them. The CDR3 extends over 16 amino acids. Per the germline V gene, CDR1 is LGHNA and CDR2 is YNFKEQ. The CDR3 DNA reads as TGTGCCAGCAGCCAAGGTTCGGGGAACTCCTACAATGAGCAGTTCTTC. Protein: CASSQGSGNSYNEQFF.

CDR3 nucleotide sequence: TGTGCCAGCAGCCAATTACAGGGGGCCGGGAATTCACCCCTCCACTTT. This gives the protein CASSQLQGAGNSPLHF. The chain carries TRBV4-2 and TRBJ1-6; the match to TRBD1 covers 9 bases. Germline values: CDR1 LGHNA, CDR2 YNFKEQ. The CDR3 spans 16 residues. J gave up 7 bases and V 2 bases, and 6 bases lay outside the gene matches.

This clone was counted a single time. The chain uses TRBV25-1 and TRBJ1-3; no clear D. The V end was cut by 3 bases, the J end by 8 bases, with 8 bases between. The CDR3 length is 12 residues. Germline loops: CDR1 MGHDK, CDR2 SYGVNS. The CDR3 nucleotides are TGTGCCAGCAGTGACATTGGCCACACCATATATTTT. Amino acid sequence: CASSDIGHTIYF.

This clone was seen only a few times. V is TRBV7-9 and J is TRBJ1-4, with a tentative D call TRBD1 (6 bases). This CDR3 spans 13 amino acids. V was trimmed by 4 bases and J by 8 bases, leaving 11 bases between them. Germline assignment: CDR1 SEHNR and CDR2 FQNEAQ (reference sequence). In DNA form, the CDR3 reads TGTGCCAGCAGCTCCCCAGGGGAAGAAAAACTGTTTTTT. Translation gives CASSSPGEEKLFF.

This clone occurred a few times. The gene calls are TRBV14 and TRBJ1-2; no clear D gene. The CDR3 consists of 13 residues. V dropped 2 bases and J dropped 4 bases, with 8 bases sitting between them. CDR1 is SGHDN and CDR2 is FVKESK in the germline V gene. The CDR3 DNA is TGTGCCAGCAGCCAAACAGATATCTATGGCTACACCTTC. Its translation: CASSQTDIYGYTF. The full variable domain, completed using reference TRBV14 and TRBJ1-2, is EAGVTQFPSHSVIEKGQTVTLRCDPISGHDNLYWYRRVMGKEIKFLLHFVKESKQDESGMPNNRFLAERTGGTYSTLKVQPAELEDSGVYFCASSQTDIYGYTFGSGTRLTVV.

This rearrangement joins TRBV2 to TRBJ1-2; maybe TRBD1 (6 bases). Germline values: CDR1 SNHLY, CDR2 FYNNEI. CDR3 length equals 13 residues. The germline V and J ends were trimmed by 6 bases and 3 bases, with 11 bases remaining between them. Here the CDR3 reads CASRLTGDYGYTF. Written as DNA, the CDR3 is TGTGCCAGCAGATTGACAGGAGACTATGGCTACACCTTC. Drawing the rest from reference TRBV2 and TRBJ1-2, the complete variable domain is EPEVTQTPSHQVTQMGQEVILRCVPISNHLYFYWYRQILGQKVEFLVSFYNNEISEKSEIFDDQFSVERPDGSNFTLKIRSTKLEDSAMYFCASRLTGDYGYTFGSGTRLTVV.

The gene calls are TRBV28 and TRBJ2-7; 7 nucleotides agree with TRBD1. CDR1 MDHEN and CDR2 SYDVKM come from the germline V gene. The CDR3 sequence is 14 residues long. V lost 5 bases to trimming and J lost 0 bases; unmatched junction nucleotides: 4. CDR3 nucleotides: TGTGCCAGCAGTACAGGGGTTCGCTCCTACGAGCAGTACTTC. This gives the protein CASSTGVRSYEQYF.

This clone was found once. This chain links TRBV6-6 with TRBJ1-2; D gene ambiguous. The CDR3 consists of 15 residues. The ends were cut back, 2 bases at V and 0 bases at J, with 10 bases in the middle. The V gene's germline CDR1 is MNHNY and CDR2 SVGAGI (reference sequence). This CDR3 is CASSYAPEANYGYTF. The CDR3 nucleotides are TGTGCCAGCAGTTACGCCCCGGAGGCTAACTATGGCTACACCTTC.